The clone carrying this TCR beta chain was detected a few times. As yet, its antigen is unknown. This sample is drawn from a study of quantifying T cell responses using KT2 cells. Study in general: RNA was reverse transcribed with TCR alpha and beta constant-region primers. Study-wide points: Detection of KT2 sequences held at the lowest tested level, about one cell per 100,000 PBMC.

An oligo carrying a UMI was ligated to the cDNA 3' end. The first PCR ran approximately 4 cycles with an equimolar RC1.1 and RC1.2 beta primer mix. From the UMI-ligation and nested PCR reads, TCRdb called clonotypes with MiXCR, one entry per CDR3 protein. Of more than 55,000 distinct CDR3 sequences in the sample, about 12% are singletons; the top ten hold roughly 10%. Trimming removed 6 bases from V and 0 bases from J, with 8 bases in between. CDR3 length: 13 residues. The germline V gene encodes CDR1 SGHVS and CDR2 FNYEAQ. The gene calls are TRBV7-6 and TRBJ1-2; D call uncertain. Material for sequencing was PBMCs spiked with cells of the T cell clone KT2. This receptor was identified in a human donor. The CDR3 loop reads CASSRNSNYGYTF. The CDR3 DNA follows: TGTGCCAGCAGTCGCAATTCTAACTATGGCTACACCTTC.